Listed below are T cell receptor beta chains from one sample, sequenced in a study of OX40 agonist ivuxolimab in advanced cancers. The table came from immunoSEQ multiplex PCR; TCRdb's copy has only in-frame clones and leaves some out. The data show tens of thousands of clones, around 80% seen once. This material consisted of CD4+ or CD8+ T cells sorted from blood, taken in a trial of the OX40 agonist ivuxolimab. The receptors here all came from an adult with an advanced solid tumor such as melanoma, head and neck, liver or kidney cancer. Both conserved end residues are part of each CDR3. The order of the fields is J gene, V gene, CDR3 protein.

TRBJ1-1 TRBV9 CASSVDNLLNTEAFF
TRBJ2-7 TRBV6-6 CASSSQGTPGEQYF
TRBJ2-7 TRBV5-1 CASSPKYRTVALSYEQYF
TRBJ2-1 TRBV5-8 CASTNTGSVRANEQFF
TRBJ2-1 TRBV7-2 CASSRAVAGIDNEQFF
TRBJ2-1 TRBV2 CASSILGGRGVDFGEQFF
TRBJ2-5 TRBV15 CATSRGDSQETQYF
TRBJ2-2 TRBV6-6 CASSYDQAGELFF
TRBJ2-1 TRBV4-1 CASSQDSNLPVVF
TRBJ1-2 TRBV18 CASSPGGALWVYTF
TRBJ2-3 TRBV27 CASSLNREFTDTQYF
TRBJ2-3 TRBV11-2 CASSLARDRDRVTDTQYF
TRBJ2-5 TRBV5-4 CASSIRTSGRETQYF
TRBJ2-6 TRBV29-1 CSVEGGTGANVLTF
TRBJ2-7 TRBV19 CASSIGRSSSYEQYF
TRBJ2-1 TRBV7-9 CASSSPGSPGGGEQFF